Sequencing of this TCR beta chain was carried out in a study of beta chain features in type 1 diabetes. Study as a whole: The patients were much like the healthy donors in age, gender and cell yields.

Every bit of the isolated RNA underwent reverse transcription, so sequencing read expressed TCRB transcripts. Regulatory, naive and central memory T cell samples averaged around 3.6 million reads. Profiled with immunoSEQ multiplex PCR; TCRdb holds only in-frame clones, not every one. The sample shows more than 50,000 clones, 59% of them seen only once. V shed 4 bases and J 7 bases; nucleotides not matched to a gene: 3. Germline loops: CDR1 SNHLY, CDR2 FYNNEI. The CDR3 runs 13 residues. The J gene is TRBJ2-2, the V gene TRBV2; TRBD2 agrees at 7 bases. The sample taken for sequencing was Tregs from blood. This TCR came from a woman younger than 35 in good health. CDR3 residues: CASSGEGNGELFF. The DNA of the CDR3 is TGTGCCAGCAGTGGGGAGGGGAACGGGGAGCTGTTTTTT.